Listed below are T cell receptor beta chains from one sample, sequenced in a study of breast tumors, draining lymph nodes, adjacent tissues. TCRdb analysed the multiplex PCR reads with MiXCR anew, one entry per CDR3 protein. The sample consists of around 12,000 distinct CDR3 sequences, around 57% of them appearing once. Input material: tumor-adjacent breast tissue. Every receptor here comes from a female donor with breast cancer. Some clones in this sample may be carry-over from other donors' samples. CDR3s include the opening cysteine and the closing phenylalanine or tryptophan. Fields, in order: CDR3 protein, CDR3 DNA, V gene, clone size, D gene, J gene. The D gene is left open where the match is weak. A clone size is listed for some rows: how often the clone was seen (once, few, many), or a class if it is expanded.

CASTKAGDRRYFF TGTGCCAGCACCAAGGCAGGGGACAGGCGCTACTTCTTC TRBV7-8 - TRBD1 TRBJ1-2
CSASGRGRGYTF TGCAGTGCTAGTGGCCGTGGTAGGGGCTACACCTTC TRBV20-1 once - TRBJ1-2
CASSFSSYEQYF TGTGCCAGCAGCTTTAGCTCCTACGAGCAGTACTTC TRBV11-1 - - TRBJ2-7
CSAPRTGADTQYF TGCAGTGCCCCACGGACAGGGGCAGATACGCAGTATTTT TRBV20-1 - TRBD1 TRBJ2-3
CATSDGEALFF TGTGCCACCAGTGATGGGGAAGCGTTGTTTTTT TRBV24-1 - - TRBJ1-4
CASSTPDRSYGYTF TGTGCCAGTAGTACCCCGGACAGGAGCTATGGCTACACCTTC TRBV19 - TRBD1 TRBJ1-2
CASSLAGGVTYEQYF TGTGCCAGCAGCTTAGCAGGGGGGGTTACCTACGAGCAGTACTTC TRBV11-2 many - TRBJ2-7
CASSEPDRGTNEKLFF TGTGCCAGCAGTGAACCGGACAGGGGAACAAATGAAAAACTGTTTTTT TRBV25-1 - TRBD1 TRBJ1-4
CASSLGGLDEKLFF TGTGCCAGCAGTTTAGGAGGGCTTGATGAAAAACTGTTTTTT TRBV12-3/TRBV12-4 - - TRBJ1-4
CASSGQGAVQNEQFF TGTGCCAGCAGCGGACAGGGAGCCGTTCAGAATGAGCAGTTCTTC TRBV7-2 - TRBD1 TRBJ2-1
CSARRGGANQPQHF TGCAGTGCTAGAAGGGGAGGGGCTAATCAGCCCCAGCATTTT TRBV20-1 - - TRBJ1-5
CASSLDGTGEFTDTQYF TGTGCCAGCAGCCTCGACGGGACAGGAGAGTTCACAGATACGCAGTATTTT TRBV14 - TRBD1 TRBJ2-3
CASSQDISLRQAGTQYF TGCGCCAGCAGCCAAGATATCTCTCTTCGACAAGCAGGGACCCAGTACTTC TRBV4-3 many - TRBJ2-5
CASSLVPRGRADTQYF TGCGCCAGCAGCTTGGTCCCTAGAGGGAGGGCAGATACGCAGTATTTT TRBV5-1 - TRBD2 TRBJ2-3
CASSLVGRNHYGYTF TGTGCCAGCAGTTTAGTGGGACGGAATCACTATGGCTACACCTTC TRBV12-3/TRBV12-4 medium-sized - TRBJ1-2
CGAFLSGGETQYF TGCGGTGCTTTCCTAAGCGGGGGGGAGACCCAGTACTTC TRBV20-1 - TRBD2 TRBJ2-5
CASSAQGWDQPQHF TGTGCCAGTAGTGCACAGGGATGGGATCAGCCCCAGCATTTT TRBV19 - - TRBJ1-5
CAISESGTAFGTGNTGELFF - TRBV10-3 - - TRBJ2-2
CASSLGGQGSKDTQYF TGTGCCAGCAGCTTAGGGGGACAGGGCAGTAAAGATACGCAGTATTTT TRBV7-9 - TRBD1 TRBJ2-3
CASASGGARHEQYF TGCGCCAGCGCCTCGGGGGGGGCGAGGCACGAGCAGTACTTC TRBV5-1 - TRBD2 TRBJ2-7
CASSLVGGSASYEQYF TGTGCCAGCAGCTTAGTTGGGGGGTCCGCCTCCTACGAGCAGTACTTC TRBV7-9 medium-sized - TRBJ2-7
CSARVASHEQFF TGCAGTGCTAGAGTGGCCTCCCATGAGCAGTTCTTC TRBV20-1 - - TRBJ2-1
CAIIRGDSYNEQFF TGTGCCATCATTAGAGGGGATTCCTACAATGAGCAGTTCTTC TRBV10-3 few - TRBJ2-1
CASSPLAGGGNEQFF TGTGCCAGTAGTCCCCTTGCAGGGGGCGGGAATGAGCAGTTCTTC TRBV19 - TRBD1 TRBJ2-1
CASSFFGREQYF TGTGCCAGCAGTTTTTTTGGGCGCGAGCAGTACTTC TRBV12-3/TRBV12-4 - - TRBJ2-7
CASSPGSGQGCYEQYF TGTGCCAGCAGCCCGGGGTCGGGACAGGGGTGCTACGAGCAGTACTTC TRBV7-8 - TRBD1 TRBJ2-7
CASSLESEKLFF TGTGCCAGCAGCTTAGAATCCGAAAAACTGTTTTTT TRBV7-9 many - TRBJ1-4
CASSLTSGSTGELFF TGTGCCAGCAGCTTGACTAGCGGGAGCACCGGGGAGCTGTTTTTT TRBV11-1 - TRBD2 TRBJ2-2
CASSPNRGPYNEQFF TGTGCCAGCAGCCCCAACAGGGGACCCTACAATGAGCAGTTCTTC TRBV9 - TRBD1 TRBJ2-1
CASSYSMWVPPLHF TGTGCCAGCAGTTACTCGATGTGGGTACCACCCCTCCACTTT TRBV6-5 - - TRBJ1-6
CASSKGLARDTQYF TGTGCCAGCAGCAAGGGACTAGCAAGAGATACGCAGTATTTT TRBV3-1 once TRBD2 TRBJ2-3
CASTGNRGDYGYTF TGTGCCAGCACTGGGAACAGGGGTGACTATGGCTACACCTTC TRBV12-3/TRBV12-4 - TRBD1 TRBJ1-2
CASSIAGQSEGSNSPLHF TGTGCCAGTAGTATCGCCGGACAGTCCGAAGGCTCTAATTCACCCCTCCACTTT TRBV19 few - TRBJ1-6
CASRPGLVLSEQYF TGTGCCAGCAGACCAGGACTAGTCTTGAGCGAGCAGTACTTC TRBV5-4 medium-sized TRBD2 TRBJ2-7
CASSVGSSSYNEQFF TGTGCCAGCAGCGTAGGATCAAGCTCCTACAATGAGCAGTTCTTC TRBV9 medium-sized - TRBJ2-1
CASSLANVPGAGGTQYF TGTGCCAGCAGCTTAGCCAACGTTCCCGGGGCGGGAGGTACGCAGTATTTT TRBV7-8 - TRBD2 TRBJ2-3
CASSRTDAGYTF TGTGCCAGCAGTAGGACAGATGCTGGCTACACCTTC TRBV2 - - TRBJ1-2
CSVDRRGGTDTQYF TGCAGCGTTGACAGAAGAGGGGGTACAGATACGCAGTATTTT TRBV29-1 many - TRBJ2-3
CASSRGQGDEKLFF TGTGCCAGCAGCCGAGGACAGGGGGATGAAAAACTGTTTTTT TRBV14 - TRBD1 TRBJ1-4
CASTFQGGGNQPQHF TGTGCCAGCACCTTCCAAGGAGGAGGCAATCAGCCCCAGCATTTT TRBV2 - - TRBJ1-5
CASSLGVAGATGELFF TGCGCCAGCAGCTTGGGGGTAGCGGGAGCCACCGGGGAGCTGTTTTTT TRBV5-1 many TRBD2 TRBJ2-2
CASVSGTGGLSYEQYF TGTGCCAGCGTATCCGGGACAGGGGGACTCTCCTACGAGCAGTACTTC TRBV7-9 - TRBD1 TRBJ2-7
CASRGQGANYGYTF TGTGCCAGCAGGGGACAAGGTGCTAACTATGGCTACACCTTC TRBV25-1 - - TRBJ1-2
CASSVGGTGNTIYF TGTGCCAGCAGCGTAGGAGGGACTGGAAACACCATATATTTT TRBV9 - - TRBJ1-3
CASSNKGTGEETQYF TGTGCCAGCAGTAATAAGGGGACCGGGGAAGAGACCCAGTACTTC TRBV11-2 - - TRBJ2-5
CSARDLGGTNSPLHF TGCAGTGCTAGAGATCTCGGGGGGACTAATTCACCCCTCCACTTT TRBV20-1 medium-sized - TRBJ1-6
CASSHLRRFQGGELFF TGCGCCAGCAGCCACCTCCGACGCTTCCAGGGCGGGGAGCTGTTTTTT TRBV4-1 - - TRBJ2-2
CASSLGRRSLSGNTIYF TGTGCCAGCAGCTTAGGCCGCAGGTCTTTAAGCGGAAACACCATATATTTT TRBV11-2 medium-sized - TRBJ1-3
CAWSVQMNTEAFF TGTGCCTGGAGTGTACAGATGAACACTGAAGCTTTCTTT TRBV30 few - TRBJ1-1
CSVEQGARQTQYF TGCAGCGTGGAACAGGGGGCTCGACAGACCCAGTACTTC TRBV29-1 - TRBD1 TRBJ2-5
CASSLPFLTNYGYTF TGTGCCAGCAGCTTGCCGTTTTTGACTAACTATGGCTACACCTTC TRBV5-6 - - TRBJ1-2
CASSLRGNSPLHF TGTGCCAGCAGCTTGAGGGGTAATTCACCCCTCCACTTT TRBV5-5 once - TRBJ1-6
CASSPLQGSSYEQYF TGTGCCAGCAGCCCCTTACAGGGTAGCTCCTACGAGCAGTACTTC TRBV11-2 - - TRBJ2-7
CSVDSGRADNEQFF TGCAGCGTGGATAGCGGGAGGGCCGACAATGAGCAGTTCTTC TRBV29-1 - TRBD2 TRBJ2-1
CASSLGGGRAYEQYF TGTGCCAGCAGTTTGGGGGGCGGTAGGGCCTACGAGCAGTACTTC TRBV6-5 many - TRBJ2-7
CASRSANEKLFF TGTGCCAGCAGGTCAGCTAATGAAAAACTGTTTTTT TRBV6-5 - - TRBJ1-4
CASSLRGTVPYEQYF TGTGCCAGCAGTTTACGTGGGACTGTCCCCTACGAGCAGTACTTC TRBV12-3/TRBV12-4 - - TRBJ2-7
CATSRDGNRGNEKLFF TGTGCCACCAGCAGAGATGGGAACAGGGGGAATGAAAAACTGTTTTTT TRBV15 few TRBD1 TRBJ1-4
CASSLGQLYEQYF TGCGCCAGCAGCTTGGGACAACTATACGAGCAGTACTTC TRBV5-1 - - TRBJ2-7
CSAVAGAIYEQYF TGCAGTGCTGTAGCGGGGGCGATCTACGAGCAGTACTTC TRBV20-1 - TRBD2 TRBJ2-7